The 9 T cell receptor beta chains listed next were all sequenced from one sample in a study of regulatory T cells in long-lasting Graves disease (dated by TCRdb to about 2021). The library came from multiplex PCR. Sequenced on an Illumina HiSeq 4000. iRepertoire HTBI primers and Arm-PCR amplification of CDR3 regions were used to construct TCR beta libraries. TCRdb handled the public reads itself, with Q25 trimming in fastp and clone calling in MiXCR, and kept productive beta chains. Duplicate CDR3 protein sequences are folded into a single record with the most common DNA and genes. The sample table shows 700,000 or so distinct CDR3 sequences, and around 30% are seen once. About two fifths of the sample rests with the top ten. Reading the label with the study, this specimen's time point is: persistent/refractory GD, antithyroid drugs over 5 years with positive TRAb. RNA was extracted from PBMCs in TRIzol for both TCR sequencing and RNA sequencing.

The starting material was peripheral blood mononuclear cells (PBMCs), obtained when the disease was refractory, from a patient treated with antithyroid drugs. Every receptor here comes from a female donor with Graves disease.

The gene calls are TRBV20-1 and TRBJ2-4; TRBD2 matches 9 bases. The V segment lost 3 bases and the J segment 8 bases; nucleotides outside the gene matches: 8. The CDR3 sequence is 14 residues long. Germline lookup yields CDR1 DFQATT and CDR2 SNEGSKA (reference sequence). The CDR3 sequence is CSASDAGGPDIQYF. CDR3 sequence (DNA): TGCAGTGCTAGCGACGCGGGAGGGCCAGACATTCAGTACTTC.

The V gene is TRBV29-1, the J gene TRBJ1-1; D may be TRBD1 (6 bases). CDR3 length: 16 amino acids. The V end was cut by 7 bases, the J end by 1 base, with 22 bases between. CDR1 and CDR2 (germline): SQVTM, ANQGSEA. The CDR3 sequence: CSAPQGRVGGNTEAFF. CDR3 bases: TGCAGCGCCCCTCAGGGGCGCGTAGGAGGGAACACTGAAGCTTTCTTT.

The chain employs TRBV19 and TRBJ1-1, with 8 bases matching TRBD1. Germline lookup yields CDR1 LNHDA and CDR2 SQIVND (reference sequence). The length of the CDR3 is 13 residues. V was clipped by 7 bases and J by 7 bases; unmatched bases: 8. CDR3: CASNGQGANEAFF. The CDR3 nucleotides read TGTGCCAGTAATGGGCAGGGGGCGAATGAAGCTTTCTTT.

The chain is built from TRBV20-1 and TRBJ1-5; perhaps TRBD1 as D (5 bases). The CDR3 has 14 residues. V was cut by 6 bases and J by 0 bases, with 12 bases left in between. The germline V gene encodes CDR1 DFQATT and CDR2 SNEGSKA (reference sequence). The CDR3 region is CSALDRYSNQPQHF. The CDR3, as DNA: TGCAGTGCACTTGACAGATATAGCAATCAGCCCCAGCATTTT.

This chain uses TRBV2 with TRBJ2-7; 7 nucleotides match TRBD2. The CDR3 loop spans 14 amino acids. The V gene end was trimmed by 5 bases and the J gene end by 0 bases; junction bases not matched to a gene: 4. Germline V gene data show CDR1 as SNHLY and CDR2 as FYNNEI. The CDR3 DNA sequence: TGTGCCAGCAGTACGCTAGCGGACTCCTACGAGCAGTACTTC. It encodes CASSTLADSYEQYF.

This clonotype came up many times. The genes are TRBV9 and TRBJ2-5; 13 positions agree with TRBD2. CDR1 and CDR2 (germline): SGDLS, YYNGEE. CDR3 size: 15 residues. Germline trimming cut 3 bases from V and 4 bases from J; bases unmatched to any gene: 3. The CDR3 is CASSAGTSGIETQYF. DNA for the CDR3: TGTGCCAGCAGCGCCGGGACTAGCGGGATAGAGACCCAGTACTTC.

The chain links TRBV7-3 to TRBJ1-1, with D tentatively TRBD1 (6 bases). The germline V and J ends were trimmed by 1 base and 6 bases, with 9 bases remaining between them. Per germline, CDR1 SGHTA and CDR2 FQGTGA. The CDR3 is made up of 13 amino acids. CDR3 coding DNA: TGTGCCAGCAGCTTAAACAGGGTCGCTGAAGCTTTCTTT. Translated, it gives CASSLNRVAEAFF.

Points on this clonotype: One end of the junction is discordant with germline, which a read error may explain. The chain links TRBV2 to TRBJ1-6, with TRBD1 matching over 7 bases. The germline gives CDR1 SNHLY, CDR2 FYNNEI. This CDR3 is built from 17 residues. The chain's CDR3 is CASSTEGALSLGSPIHF. The CDR3 region has the DNA TGTGCCAGCAGCACCGAGGGGGCCCTGAGTCTTGGTTCACCCATCCACTTT.

The table lists this clonotype with a few counts. The chain couples TRBV19 to TRBJ1-2, with a weak D call TRBD1 (6 bases). This CDR3 has 14 amino acids. Germline CDR1 is LNHDA and CDR2 is SQIVND (reference sequence). V was trimmed by 0 bases and J by 5 bases, leaving 10 bases between them. For the CDR3, the DNA is TGTGCCAGTAGTATAGATAGGCAGGGGTATGGCTACACCTTC. It is translated as CASSIDRQGYGYTF. Filled out from reference TRBV19 and TRBJ1-2, the complete variable domain reads DGGITQSPKYLFRKEGQNVTLSCEQNLNHDAMYWYRQDPGQGLRLIYYSQIVNDFQKGDIAEGYSVSREKKESFPLTVTSAQKNPTAFYLCASSIDRQGYGYTFGSGTRLTVV.